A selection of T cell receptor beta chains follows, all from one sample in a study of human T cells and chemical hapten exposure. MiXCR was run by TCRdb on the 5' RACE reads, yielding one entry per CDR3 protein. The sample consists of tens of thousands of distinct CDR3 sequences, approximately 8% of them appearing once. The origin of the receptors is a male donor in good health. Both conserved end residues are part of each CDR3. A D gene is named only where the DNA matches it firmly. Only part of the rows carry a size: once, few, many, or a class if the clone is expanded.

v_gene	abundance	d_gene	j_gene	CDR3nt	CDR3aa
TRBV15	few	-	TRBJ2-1	TGTGCCACCAGCAGAGGGGGAATTAGCTCTGCGTTCTTC	CATSRGGISSAFF
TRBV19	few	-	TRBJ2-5	TGTGCCAGTGCAAAACTCAGCGGACAAGAGACCCAGTACTTC	CASAKLSGQETQYF
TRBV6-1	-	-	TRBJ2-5	TGTGCCAGTAGTGAACCAGCGGCCGAACAAGAGACCCAGTACTTC	CASSEPAAEQETQYF
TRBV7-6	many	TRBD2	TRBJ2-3	TGTGCCAGCAGCTCTCCCGGGGGGGCGGGAGATACGCAGTATTTT	CASSSPGGAGDTQYF
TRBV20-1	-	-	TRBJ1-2	TGCAGTGCTAGAGAGCGACAGCTAACCTATGGCTACACCTTC	CSARERQLTYGYTF
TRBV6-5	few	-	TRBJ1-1	TGTGCCAGCAGTTACGTAAGGGCTGAAAGTACTGAAGCTTTCTTT	CASSYVRAESTEAFF
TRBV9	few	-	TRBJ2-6	TGTGCCAGCAGCGTAGAGGCTGCTGGGGCCAACGTCCTGACTTTC	CASSVEAAGANVLTF
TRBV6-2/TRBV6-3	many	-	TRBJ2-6	TGTGCCAGCAGTTGGATTGCTGGGGCCAACGTCCTGACTTTC	CASSWIAGANVLTF
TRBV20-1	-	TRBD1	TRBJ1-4	TGCAGTGCTCGCCCGACAGGGTGGGCTAATGAAAAACTGTTTTTT	CSARPTGWANEKLFF
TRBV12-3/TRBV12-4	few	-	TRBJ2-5	TGTGCCAGCAGTCCTGGACGGGGAGAGACCCAGTACTTC	CASSPGRGETQYF
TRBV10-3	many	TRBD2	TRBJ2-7	TGTGCCATCAGTGATAGCGGGTCGTACGAGCAGTACTTC	CAISDSGSYEQYF
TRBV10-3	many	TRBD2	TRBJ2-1	TGTGCCATCAGTGAGTCTGAAGCGGGGGACGAACAGCAGTTCTTC	CAISESEAGDEQQFF
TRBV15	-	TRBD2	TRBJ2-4	TGTGCCACCAGCAGAGATTCGGCTAGCGGGGGGGTAGCCAAAAACATTCAGTACTTC	CATSRDSASGGVAKNIQYF
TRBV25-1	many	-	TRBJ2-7	TGTGCCAGCAGTAGGAGTTGGAGCTCCTACGAGCAGTACTTC	CASSRSWSSYEQYF
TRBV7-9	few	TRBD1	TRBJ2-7	TGTGCCAGCAGCTTCACAGGGGCTGTTAGCTCCTACGAGCAGTACTTC	CASSFTGAVSSYEQYF
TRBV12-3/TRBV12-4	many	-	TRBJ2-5	TGTGCCAGCAGTTTTTTCAGTCAAGAGACCCAGTACTTC	CASSFFSQETQYF
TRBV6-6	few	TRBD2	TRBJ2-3	TGTGCCAGCAGTTCCGGACTAGCGGATTACACAGATACGCAGTATTTT	CASSSGLADYTDTQYF
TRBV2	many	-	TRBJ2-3	TGTGCCAGCAGTGGGGGTCCTTCAACAGATACGCAGTATTTT	CASSGGPSTDTQYF
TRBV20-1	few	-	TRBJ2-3	TGCAGTGCACAAACGACTAGGGGAAGCACAGATACGCAGTATTTT	CSAQTTRGSTDTQYF
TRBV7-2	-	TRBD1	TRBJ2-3	TGTGCCAGCACCCAGACAGGGACAACAGATACGCAGTATTTT	CASTQTGTTDTQYF
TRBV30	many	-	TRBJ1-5	TGTGCCTGGAGCCGGACAGACAATCAGCCCCAGCATTTT	CAWSRTDNQPQHF
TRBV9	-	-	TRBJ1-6	TGTGCCAGCAGCGTTTCGGAGCAGGGGAATTCACCCCTCCACTTT	CASSVSEQGNSPLHF
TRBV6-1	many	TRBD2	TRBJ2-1	TGTGCCAGCAGTGAACGAGTAGCGGGAGTCCTCTACAATGAGCAGTTCTTC	CASSERVAGVLYNEQFF
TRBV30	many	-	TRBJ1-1	TGTGCCTGGAGTTTGATGAACACTGAAGCTTTCTTT	CAWSLMNTEAFF
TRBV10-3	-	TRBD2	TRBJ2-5	TGTGCCATCAGTGAGTCGGCGGCTAGCGGGACGGAGACCCAGTACTTC	CAISESAASGTETQYF
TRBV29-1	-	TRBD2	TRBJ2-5	TGCAGCGTTGAACGGCGGGAGGGCGAGACCCAGTACTTC	CSVERREGETQYF
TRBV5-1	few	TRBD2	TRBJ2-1	TGCGCCAGCAGCTTGGGGGGGGGAGCCAACAATGAGCAGTTCTTC	CASSLGGGANNEQFF
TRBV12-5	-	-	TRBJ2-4	TGTGCTAGTGGTTTGGGTAACACCAAAAACATTCAGTACTTC	CASGLGNTKNIQYF
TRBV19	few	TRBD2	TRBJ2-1	TGTGCCAGTAGTACAGAATCTCAGCGACTAGCGGGAGTCTACAATGAGCAGTTCTTC	CASSTESQRLAGVYNEQFF
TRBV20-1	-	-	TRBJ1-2	TGCAGTGCAGGGACCCTGGGGGCTAACTATGGCTACACCTTC	CSAGTLGANYGYTF
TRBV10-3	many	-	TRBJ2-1	TGTGCCATCACCAGTAGGGGCAATGAGCAGTTCTTC	CAITSRGNEQFF
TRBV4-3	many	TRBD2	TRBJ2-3	TGCGCCAGCAGCCAAGATCTAGCGGGGGGGCCAGATACGCAGTATTTT	CASSQDLAGGPDTQYF
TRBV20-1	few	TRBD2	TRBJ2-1	TGCAGTGCTTTGCCTCCGGGACTAGCGGCCGTTTTATCCTACAATGAGCAGTTCTTC	CSALPPGLAAVLSYNEQFF
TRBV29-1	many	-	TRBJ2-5	TGCAGCGTTGAAGGGCGGGCTTCCCAAGAGACCCAGTACTTC	CSVEGRASQETQYF
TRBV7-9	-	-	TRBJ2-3	TGTGCCAGCAGCTTACCCCAGATCACAGATACGCAGTATTTT	CASSLPQITDTQYF
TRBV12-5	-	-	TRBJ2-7	TGTGCTAGTGGTTTGGCCCCCCTCACCCACGAGCAGTACTTC	CASGLAPLTHEQYF
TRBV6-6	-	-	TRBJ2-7	TGTGCCAGCAGTTACGGCGTATTTGGGGCTAGCACTTCCTACGAGCAGTACTTC	CASSYGVFGASTSYEQYF
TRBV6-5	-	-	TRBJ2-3	TGTGCCAGCAGTTTTGGGTCCATGATCACAGATACGCAGTATTTT	CASSFGSMITDTQYF
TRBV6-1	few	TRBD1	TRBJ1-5	TGTGCCAGCAGTTCCGGGGACAGGGGGCCTTTCGGCAATCAGCCCCAGCATTTT	CASSSGDRGPFGNQPQHF
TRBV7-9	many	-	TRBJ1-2	TGTGCCAGCAGCATACTAGGGAGCTATGGCTACACCTTC	CASSILGSYGYTF
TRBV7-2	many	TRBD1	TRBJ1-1	TGTGCCAGCAGCCTAGACAGGGACTCTACTGAAGCTTTCTTT	CASSLDRDSTEAFF
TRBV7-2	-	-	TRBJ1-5	TGTGCCAGCAGCTCCAGGACAGATCAGCCCCAGCATTTT	CASSSRTDQPQHF
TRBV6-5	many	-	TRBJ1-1	TGTGCCAGCAGTTTACAGCTGAACACTGAAGCTTTCTTT	CASSLQLNTEAFF
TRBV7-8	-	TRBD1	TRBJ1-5	TGTGCCAGCAGCCCACCCGACAGGGTCCAGCCCCAGCATTTT	CASSPPDRVQPQHF
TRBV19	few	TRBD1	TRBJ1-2	TGTGCCAGTAGTACCAGGACAGGAGGTGGCTACACCTTC	CASSTRTGGGYTF
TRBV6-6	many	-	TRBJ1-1	TGTGCCAGCAGTTTCCAGACGGGCACTGAAGCTTTCTTT	CASSFQTGTEAFF
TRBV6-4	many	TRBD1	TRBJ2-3	TGTGCCAGCAGTGACCGTTCGACAGGGGGATGGGATACGCAGTATTTT	CASSDRSTGGWDTQYF
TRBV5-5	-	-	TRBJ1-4	TGTGCCAGCAGCTTGGATGTGGGGCGCGGGACGGGTGAAAAACTGTTTTTT	CASSLDVGRGTGEKLFF
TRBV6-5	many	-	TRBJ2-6	TGTGCCAGCCTTAAAACGGCTGGGGCCAACGTCCTGACTTTC	CASLKTAGANVLTF
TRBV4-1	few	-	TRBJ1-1	TGCGCCAGCAGCCCCCTGACCCCCACTGAAGCTTTCTTT	CASSPLTPTEAFF
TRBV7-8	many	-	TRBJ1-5	TGTGCCAGCAGCTTAGCAATAGATCGGGCAGGGCGCAATCAGCCCCAGCATTTT	CASSLAIDRAGRNQPQHF
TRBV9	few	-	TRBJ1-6	TGTGCCAGCAGCGCCACGCAGGGGTCCTATAATTCACCCCTCCACTTT	CASSATQGSYNSPLHF